This T cell receptor beta chain was documented in a study of T cell repertoires in cytomegalovirus infection. Germline-derived CDR1 and CDR2 are LNHNV and YYDKDF (reference sequence). The junction had 7 bases not matched to a gene; V was cut back by 0 bases and J by 7 bases. The CDR3 runs to 16 residues. Findings and caveats of the study: Clonotypes of TCR beta that were HLA-C-restricted and CMV-specific dominated the ex vivo response.

With respect to this clonotype: The antigen remains undetermined.

TCRdb fed the reads into MiXCR, producing one record per CDR3 protein. The sample has 200,000 to 300,000 distinct CDR3 sequences, 9% to 15% seen once; the top ten hold about 1.5%. This chain joins TRBV15 and TRBJ2-1, with 9 bases fitting TRBD2. Sequencing input: PBMCs. The receptor's source is a human donor in good health (CMV status not recorded). Some clones in this sample may be carry-over from other donors' samples. CDR3 bases: TGTGCCACCAGCAGAGAGGCGGGGGGGGCTGGAAATGAGCAGTTCTTC. It translates to CATSREAGGAGNEQFF.